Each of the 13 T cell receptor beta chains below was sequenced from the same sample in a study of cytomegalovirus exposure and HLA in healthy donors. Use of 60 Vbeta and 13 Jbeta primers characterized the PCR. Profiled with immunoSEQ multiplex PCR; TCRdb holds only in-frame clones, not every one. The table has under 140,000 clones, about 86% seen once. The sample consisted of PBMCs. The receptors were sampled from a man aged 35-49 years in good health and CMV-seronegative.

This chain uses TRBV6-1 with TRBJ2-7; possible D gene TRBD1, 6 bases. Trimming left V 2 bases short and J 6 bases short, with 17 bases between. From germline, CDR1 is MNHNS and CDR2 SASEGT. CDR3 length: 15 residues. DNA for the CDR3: TGTGCCAGCAGTGAAACGGGCCAGGGGAGATCCGAGCAGTACTTC. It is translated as CASSETGQGRSEQYF.

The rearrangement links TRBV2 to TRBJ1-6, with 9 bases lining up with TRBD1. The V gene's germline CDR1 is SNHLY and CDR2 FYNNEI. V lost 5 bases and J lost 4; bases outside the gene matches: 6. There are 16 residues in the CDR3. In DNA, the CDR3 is TGTGCCAGCAGTAAGCTGGACAGGGGTTATAATTCACCCCTCCACTTT. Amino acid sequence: CASSKLDRGYNSPLHF.

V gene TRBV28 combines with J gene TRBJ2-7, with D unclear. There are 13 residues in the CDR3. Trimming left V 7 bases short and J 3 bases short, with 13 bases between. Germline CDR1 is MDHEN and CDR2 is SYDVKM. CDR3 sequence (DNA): TGTGCCAGCACCGCGCTAAACTACTACGAGCAGTACTTC. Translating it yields CASTALNYYEQYF.

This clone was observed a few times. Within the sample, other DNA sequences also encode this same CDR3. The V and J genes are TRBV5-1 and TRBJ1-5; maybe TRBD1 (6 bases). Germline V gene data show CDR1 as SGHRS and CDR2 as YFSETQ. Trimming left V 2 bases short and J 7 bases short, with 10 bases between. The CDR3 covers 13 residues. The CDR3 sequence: CASSFEGDQPQHF. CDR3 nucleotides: TGCGCCAGCAGCTTTGAGGGGGACCAGCCCCAGCATTTT. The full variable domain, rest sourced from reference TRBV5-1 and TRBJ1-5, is KAGVTQTPRYLIKTRGQQVTLSCSPISGHRSVSWYQQTPGQGLQFLFEYFSETQRNKGNFPGRFSGRQFSNSRSEMNVSTLELGDSALYLCASSFEGDQPQHFGDGTRLSIL.

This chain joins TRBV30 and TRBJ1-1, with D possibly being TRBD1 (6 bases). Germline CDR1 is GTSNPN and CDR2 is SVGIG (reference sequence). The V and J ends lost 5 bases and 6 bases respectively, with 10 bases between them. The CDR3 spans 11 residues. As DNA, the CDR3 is TGTGCCTGGGACAGGTCTGCTGAAGCTTTCTTT. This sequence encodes CAWDRSAEAFF.

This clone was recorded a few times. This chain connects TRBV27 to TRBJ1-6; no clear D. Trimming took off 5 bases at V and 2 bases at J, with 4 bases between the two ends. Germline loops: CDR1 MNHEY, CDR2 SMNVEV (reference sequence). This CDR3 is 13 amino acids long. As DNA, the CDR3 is TGTGCCAGCAGTCAGACCTATAATTCACCCCTCCACTTT. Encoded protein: CASSQTYNSPLHF.

The CDR3 reads CASSPRDRALHF. The CDR3 DNA is TGTGCCAGCAGTCCCCGTGACAGGGCCCTCCACTTT. The J gene is TRBJ1-6, the V gene TRBV28, with 7 bases identical to TRBD1. This CDR3 region has 12 residues. The V segment lost 5 bases and the J segment 14 bases; nucleotides outside the gene matches: 6. The germline CDR1 and CDR2 sequences are MDHEN and SYDVKM.

CDR3 DNA sequence: TGTGCCTGGAGCGGTGGGGGGGGCGGCAATCAGCCCCAGCATTTT. Protein sequence: CAWSGGGGGNQPQHF. The genes are TRBV30 and TRBJ1-5, with D possibly matching TRBD1 (6 bases). Germline V gives CDR1 GTSNPN, CDR2 SVGIG (reference sequence). Deletions cut 3 bases from V and 2 bases from J, with 14 bases between. This CDR3 is 15 amino acids long.

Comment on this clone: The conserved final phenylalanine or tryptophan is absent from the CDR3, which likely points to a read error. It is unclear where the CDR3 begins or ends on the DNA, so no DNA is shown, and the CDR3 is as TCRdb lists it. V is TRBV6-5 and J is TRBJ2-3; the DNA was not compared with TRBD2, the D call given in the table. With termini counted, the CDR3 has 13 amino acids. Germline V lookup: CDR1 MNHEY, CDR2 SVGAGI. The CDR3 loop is CASSYIRGGLPYL.

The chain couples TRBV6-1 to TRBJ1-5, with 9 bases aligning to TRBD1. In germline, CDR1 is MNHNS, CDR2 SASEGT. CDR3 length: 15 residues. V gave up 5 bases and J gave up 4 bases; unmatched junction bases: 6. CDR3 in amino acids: CASSLGTGQNQPQHF. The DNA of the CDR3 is TGTGCCAGCAGTTTGGGGACAGGGCAGAATCAGCCCCAGCATTTT.

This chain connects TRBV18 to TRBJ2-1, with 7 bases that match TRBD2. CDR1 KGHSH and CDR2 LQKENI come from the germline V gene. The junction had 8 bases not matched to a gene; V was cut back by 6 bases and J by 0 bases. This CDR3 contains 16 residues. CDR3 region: CASSVRGESSYNEQFF. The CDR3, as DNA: TGTGCCAGCTCCGTCCGGGGGGAAAGCTCCTACAATGAGCAGTTCTTC.

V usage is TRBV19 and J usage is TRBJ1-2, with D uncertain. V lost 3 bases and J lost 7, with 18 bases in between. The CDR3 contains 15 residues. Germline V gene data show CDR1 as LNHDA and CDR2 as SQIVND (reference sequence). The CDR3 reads CASSMNSGGFRGYTF. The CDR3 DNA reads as TGTGCCAGTAGTATGAACTCGGGAGGGTTCCGTGGCTACACCTTC.

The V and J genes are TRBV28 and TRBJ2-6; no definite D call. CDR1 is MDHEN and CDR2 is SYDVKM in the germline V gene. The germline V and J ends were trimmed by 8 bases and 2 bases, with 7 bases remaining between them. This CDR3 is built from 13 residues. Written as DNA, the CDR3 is TGTGCCAGCCTTGAGCCTGGGGCCAACGTCCTGACTTTC. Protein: CASLEPGANVLTF. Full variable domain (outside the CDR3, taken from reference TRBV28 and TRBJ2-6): DVKVTQSSRYLVKRTGEKVFLECVQDMDHENMFWYRQDPGLGLRLIYFSYDVKMKEKGDIPEGYSVSREKKERFSLILESASTNQTSMYLCASLEPGANVLTFGAGSRLTVL.